This T cell receptor beta chain was sequenced for a study of CD8 T cells in ankylosing spondylitis. This clonotype was seen more than once but under ten times. TCRdb redid the calling of the 5' RACE reads with MiXCR, one entry per CDR3 protein. The sample has about 24,000 distinct CDR3 sequences; 10% to 15% are singletons. The sequenced sample was blood. The origin of this receptor is a male donor with ankylosing spondylitis or in good health (not recorded which).

CDR3 region: CASGLGDNEQFF. Here the CDR3 DNA reads TGCGCCAGCGGCCTGGGGGATAATGAGCAGTTCTTC. The rearrangement links TRBV5-1 to TRBJ2-1; D could derive from TRBD1 or TRBD2 (5 bases each). The V and J ends lost 7 bases and 7 bases respectively, with 12 bases between them. Germline-derived CDR1 and CDR2 are SGHRS and YFSETQ. This CDR3 comprises 12 residues.